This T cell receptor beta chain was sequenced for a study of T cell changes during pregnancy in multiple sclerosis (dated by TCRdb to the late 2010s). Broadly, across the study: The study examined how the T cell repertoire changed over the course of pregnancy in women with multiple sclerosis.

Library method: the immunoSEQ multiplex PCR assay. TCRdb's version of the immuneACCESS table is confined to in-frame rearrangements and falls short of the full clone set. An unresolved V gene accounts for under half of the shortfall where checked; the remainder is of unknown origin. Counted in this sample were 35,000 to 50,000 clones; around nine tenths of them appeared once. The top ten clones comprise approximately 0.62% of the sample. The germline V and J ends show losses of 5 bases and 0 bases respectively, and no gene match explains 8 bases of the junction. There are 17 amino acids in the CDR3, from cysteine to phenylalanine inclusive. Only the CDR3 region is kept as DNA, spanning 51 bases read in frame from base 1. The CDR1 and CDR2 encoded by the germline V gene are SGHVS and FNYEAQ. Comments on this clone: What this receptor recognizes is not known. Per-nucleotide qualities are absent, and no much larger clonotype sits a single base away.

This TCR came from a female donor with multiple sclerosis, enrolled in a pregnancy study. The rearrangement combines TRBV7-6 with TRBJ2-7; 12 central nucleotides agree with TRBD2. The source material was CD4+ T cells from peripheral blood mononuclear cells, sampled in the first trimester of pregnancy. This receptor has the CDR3 CASSPGLAGIGSYEQYF. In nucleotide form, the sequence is TGTGCCAGCAGCCCAGGACTAGCGGGAATCGGCTCCTACGAGCAGTACTTC.